The 26 T cell receptor beta chains below all came from one sample that was sequenced in a study of T cells in Graves' hyperthyroidism and ophthalmopathy. Amplified TCR beta CDR3 regions came from RNA transcripts. The HTBI primer set served for first-round RT-PCR of the TCR CDR3. TCRdb re-analysed the multiplex PCR reads in MiXCR, keeping a single row per CDR3 protein. The data show under 350,000 distinct CDR3 sequences, 21% seen once. Sequencing was performed on blood. All receptors come from a woman aged 45 to 65 with Graves' hyperthyroidism.

This clonotype was picked up many times. This CDR3 reads CASIGQGLSNTEAFF. Written as DNA, the CDR3 is TGTGCCAGCATAGGACAGGGTCTTTCGAACACTGAAGCTTTCTTT. The chain recombines TRBV2 with TRBJ1-1; 8 bases line up with TRBD1. The V and J ends lost 7 bases and 1 base, in that order; junction bases with no gene match: 8. This CDR3 has 15 residues. From germline, CDR1 is SNHLY and CDR2 FYNNEI.

V usage is TRBV7-8 and J usage is TRBJ2-3; TRBD1 or TRBD2 may be the D gene (5 bases each). Trimming took off 5 bases at V and 0 bases at J, with 18 bases between the two ends. CDR3 length: 17 amino acids. CDR1 and CDR2 (germline): SGHVS, FQNEAQ. The CDR3 protein is CASSPLGGATSTDTQYF. Written as DNA, the CDR3 is TGTGCCAGCAGCCCACTAGGTGGGGCAACTAGCACAGATACGCAGTATTTT.

This clonotype was observed at least ten times. CDR3: CASSFNSGIWTDTQYF. CDR3 nucleotides: TGTGCCAGCAGTTTTAATAGTGGGATATGGACAGATACGCAGTATTTT. The chain employs TRBV12-3 or TRBV12-4 and TRBJ2-3; no clear D gene. This CDR3 is 16 amino acids long. The ends were cut back, 3 bases at V and 3 bases at J, with 16 bases in the middle.

This clonotype occurred many times. The rearrangement links TRBV7-2 to TRBJ2-2; D not certain. V shed 2 bases and J shed 2 bases, with 9 bases lying between them. Germline V gives CDR1 SGHTA, CDR2 FQGNSA. The CDR3 is made up of 15 amino acids. CDR3 coding DNA: TGTGCCAGCAGCTTATACTCAGGCAACACCGGGGAGCTGTTTTTT. This codes for CASSLYSGNTGELFF.

This clonotype was observed once. At one boundary the junction diverges from the germline segment, which might be a read error. This chain joins TRBV7-2 and TRBJ1-6, with D perhaps TRBD1 (5 bases). Germline CDR1 SGHTA, CDR2 FQGNSA. The CDR3 length is 13 residues. The CDR3 sequence: CANSLPGYSPLHF. The CDR3 DNA is TGTGCCAACAGCTTACCAGGGTATTCACCCCTCCACTTT. The whole variable domain, filled in from reference TRBV7-2 and TRBJ1-6, reads GAGVSQSPSNKVTEKGKDVELRCDPISGHTALYWYRQSLGQGLEFLIYFQGNSAPDKSGLPSDRFSAERTGGSVSTLTIQRTQQEDSAVYLCANSLPGYSPLHFGNGTRLTVT.

This clonotype was counted many times. The chain employs TRBV11-1 and TRBJ2-5; D remains ambiguous. Trimming cost V 5 bases and J 3 bases, with 13 bases left between them. Germline V gene lookup returns CDR1 SGHAT and CDR2 FQDESV (reference sequence). The CDR3 extends over 14 amino acids. CDR3 DNA sequence: TGTGCCAGCAGCAAGAAAAGGTGGGAAGAGACCCAGTACTTC. This gives the protein CASSKKRWEETQYF.

This clonotype was seen repeatedly, ten times or more. The rearrangement uses TRBV29-1 and TRBJ1-2; D perhaps matches TRBD1 (6 bases). V lost 2 bases, J lost 1 base, and 11 bases lay in between. CDR1 is SQVTM and CDR2 is ANQGSEA in the germline V gene. The CDR3 is 14 amino acids. The CDR3 loop reads CSVELGALNYGYTF. The CDR3 DNA reads TGCAGCGTTGAATTGGGGGCGCTTAACTATGGCTACACCTTC.

This clonotype appeared many times. The chain joins TRBV18 to TRBJ1-1; the D is unclear. The CDR3 length is 14 residues. Trimming removed 3 bases from V and 0 bases from J, with 8 bases in between. Germline CDR1 is KGHSH and CDR2 is LQKENI. CDR3 coding DNA: TGTGCCAGCTCACCCCCGAGTGTGAACACTGAAGCTTTCTTT. Translation: CASSPPSVNTEAFF.

This clonotype came up many times. The chain carries TRBV30 and TRBJ2-1; perhaps D is TRBD1 or TRBD2 (5 bases each). The V and J ends lost 1 base and 10 bases respectively, with 11 bases between them. This CDR3 comprises 12 residues. CDR1 GTSNPN and CDR2 SVGIG come from the germline V gene (reference sequence). CDR3 bases: TGTGCCTGGAGTGGTCTGGGGGAGGAGCAGTTCTTC. Protein: CAWSGLGEEQFF.

This clonotype was found many times. V is TRBV5-1 and J is TRBJ2-3; 8 nucleotides match TRBD1. Per germline, CDR1 SGHRS and CDR2 YFSETQ. V trimming: 3 bases; J trimming: 2 bases; junction bases outside the gene matches: 5. The CDR3 contains 15 residues. The CDR3 nucleotides are TGCGCCAGCAGCTCCGGACAGGGATTCACAGATACGCAGTATTTT. Amino acids: CASSSGQGFTDTQYF.

This clonotype has ten or more counts. The rearrangement links TRBV9 to TRBJ1-3; maybe TRBD1 (5 bases). The germline V gene has CDR1 SGDLS and CDR2 YYNGEE. This CDR3 region has 15 residues. Trimming removed 4 bases from V and 4 bases from J, with 15 bases in between. The DNA of the CDR3 is TGTGCCAGCAGCAACCGGGACCGCGGAGGAAACACCATATATTTT. This translates into CASSNRDRGGNTIYF.

This clonotype was found many times. The CDR3 reads CASSFGVGDQPQHF. The CDR3, as DNA: TGTGCCAGCAGCTTTGGCGTCGGGGATCAGCCCCAGCATTTT. V is TRBV5-6 and J is TRBJ1-5; D remains unclear. Looked up from germline, CDR1 is SGHDT and CDR2 is YYEEEE. Trimming pared 2 bases from V and 5 bases from J, leaving 11 bases between. This CDR3 comprises 14 residues.

Many counts were recorded for this clonotype. This rearrangement joins TRBV28 to TRBJ1-4, with D tentatively TRBD1 (5 bases). With 5 bases removed from V and 13 bases from J, the gap between germline ends came to 14 bases. Germline lookup yields CDR1 MDHEN and CDR2 SYDVKM. This CDR3 is 12 amino acids long. CDR3 in DNA: TGTGCCAGCAGTGACAGTCTCAAGGGACTGTTTTTT. Translation: CASSDSLKGLFF.

This clonotype showed up many times. This chain connects TRBV19 to TRBJ2-5; 7 positions agree with TRBD2. The J segment lost 0 bases and the V segment lost 8 bases, leaving 3 bases of the junction unmatched. The CDR3 loop spans 13 amino acids. CDR1 is LNHDA and CDR2 is SQIVND in the germline V gene (reference sequence). The CDR3 here is CASVGTNQETQYF. CDR3 bases: TGTGCCAGTGTCGGGACTAACCAAGAGACCCAGTACTTC.

The V and J genes are TRBV7-3 and TRBJ1-2, with no clear D. CDR3 length: 14 residues. Germline values: CDR1 SGHTA, CDR2 FQGTGA. V lost 2 bases, J lost 8 bases, and 15 bases lay in between. CDR3 nucleotides: TGTGCCAGCAGCTTATCATCCAATTTGGGGGGCTACACCTTC. This translates into CASSLSSNLGGYTF. The complete variable domain, with remaining parts taken from reference TRBV7-3 and TRBJ1-2, reads GAGVSQTPSNKVTEKGKYVELRCDPISGHTALYWYRQSLGQGPEFLIYFQGTGAADDSGLPNDRFFAVRPEGSVSTLKIQRTERGDSAVYLCASSLSSNLGGYTFGSGTRLTVV.

This clonotype came up many times. V usage is TRBV9 and J usage is TRBJ2-1; D remains ambiguous. V was shortened by 1 base and J by 8 bases, with 13 bases between the two germline ends. The germline V gene has CDR1 SGDLS and CDR2 YYNGEE. The CDR3 is 14 residues long. CDR3 DNA sequence: TGTGCCAGCAGCGTACATACGGCCAGCTATGAGCAGTTCTTC. Encoded protein: CASSVHTASYEQFF.

The rearrangement joins TRBV5-1 to TRBJ1-2; 7 positions match TRBD1. CDR1 is SGHRS, CDR2 YFSETQ, per germline. The CDR3 loop spans 14 amino acids. V lost 3 bases and J lost 6; bases outside the gene matches: 8. The CDR3 coding sequence is TGCGCCAGCAGCTCCCCAGGGGGAAGCGATGGCTACACCTTC. It codes for CASSSPGGSDGYTF.

Many counts were recorded for this clonotype. The V and J genes are TRBV7-3 and TRBJ2-1, with 10 positions matching TRBD2. V dropped 5 bases and J dropped 10; count of bases not matched to a gene: 11. CDR1 SGHTA and CDR2 FQGTGA come from the germline V gene. The length of the CDR3 is 15 residues. The CDR3 loop reads CASSPGLAAVDEQFF. CDR3 in DNA: TGTGCCAGCAGCCCTGGACTAGCGGCGGTAGACGAGCAGTTCTTC. Supplemented by reference TRBV7-3 and TRBJ2-1, the full variable domain reads GAGVSQTPSNKVTEKGKYVELRCDPISGHTALYWYRQSLGQGPEFLIYFQGTGAADDSGLPNDRFFAVRPEGSVSTLKIQRTERGDSAVYLCASSPGLAAVDEQFFGPGTRLTVL.

In DNA form, the CDR3 reads TGTGCCAGCAGCCTTCGACTAGCGGGGGCCGCTAGCACAGATACGCAGTATTTT. Translated: CASSLRLAGAASTDTQYF. The chain recombines TRBV4-2 with TRBJ2-3; the match to TRBD2 covers 12 bases. CDR1 is LGHNA, CDR2 YNFKEQ, per germline. CDR3 length: 18 residues. Trimming removed 4 bases from V and 0 bases from J; junction bases left unmatched: 8.

This clonotype was seen a few times. The V call is TRBV7-9, the J call TRBJ1-6; D is ambiguous. This CDR3 has 12 residues. CDR1 and CDR2 from the germline V gene are SEHNR and FQNEAQ (reference sequence). The V gene lost 3 bases and the J gene lost 8 bases, with 5 bases spanning the gap. The CDR3 DNA reads as TGTGCCAGCAGCTTTTCGGATTCACCCCTCCACTTT. Protein: CASSFSDSPLHF.

This chain joins TRBV9 and TRBJ2-3; 9 nucleotides match TRBD1. This CDR3 is built from 16 residues. V was pared by 0 bases and J by 4 bases, with 6 bases of the junction left unmatched. Germline assignment: CDR1 SGDLS and CDR2 YYNGEE. CDR3 DNA: TGTGCCAGCAGCGTAGTAACAGGGGGCTTTGCAGATACGCAGTATTTT. This sequence encodes CASSVVTGGFADTQYF.

This clonotype has a count of ten or more. The CDR3 region is CASRTIGQGAGVKNIQYF. CDR3 nucleotides: TGTGCCAGCAGAACTATCGGACAGGGGGCTGGTGTCAAAAACATTCAGTACTTC. The rearrangement joins TRBV12-3 or TRBV12-4 to TRBJ2-4; 11 bases line up with TRBD1. With V trimmed by 6 bases and J by 3 bases, 13 bases remained unmatched. This CDR3 has 18 amino acids.

The rearrangement uses TRBV12-3 or TRBV12-4 and TRBJ1-4; D not resolved. Trimming removed 5 bases from V and 8 bases from J, with 12 bases in between. The length of the CDR3 is 13 residues. The CDR3 sequence: CASSPATVEKLFF. CDR3 bases: TGTGCCAGCAGTCCCGCAACCGTAGAAAAACTGTTTTTT.

There are a few counts of this clonotype. The CDR3 DNA reads TGTGCCAGCAGTCCCTCATCAGGGGTTGGCTACACCTTC. Translating it yields CASSPSSGVGYTF. This chain joins TRBV12-3 or TRBV12-4 and TRBJ1-2; weak D call: TRBD1 (6 bases). The CDR3 runs to 13 residues. The ends were cut back, 5 bases at V and 7 bases at J, with 14 bases in the middle.

This clonotype was seen many times. The rearrangement links TRBV5-1 to TRBJ2-7; 9 nucleotides align to TRBD2. Trimming removed 4 bases from V and 1 base from J; junction bases left unmatched: 9. In germline, CDR1 is SGHRS, CDR2 YFSETQ. The CDR3 is made up of 16 amino acids. CDR3 sequence (DNA): TGCGCCAGCAGCGGACCGGGACTAGCAGGGTCCTACGAGCAGTACTTC. Translation: CASSGPGLAGSYEQYF.

The rearrangement links TRBV6-1 to TRBJ2-3; possible D gene TRBD2, 7 bases. The CDR3 extends over 15 amino acids. The V and J ends lost 3 bases and 3 bases respectively, with 13 bases between them. Germline loops: CDR1 MNHNS, CDR2 SASEGT. The CDR3 coding sequence is TGTGCCAGCAGTGATGGGGGGGCCGGTACAGATACGCAGTATTTT. It translates to CASSDGGAGTDTQYF.